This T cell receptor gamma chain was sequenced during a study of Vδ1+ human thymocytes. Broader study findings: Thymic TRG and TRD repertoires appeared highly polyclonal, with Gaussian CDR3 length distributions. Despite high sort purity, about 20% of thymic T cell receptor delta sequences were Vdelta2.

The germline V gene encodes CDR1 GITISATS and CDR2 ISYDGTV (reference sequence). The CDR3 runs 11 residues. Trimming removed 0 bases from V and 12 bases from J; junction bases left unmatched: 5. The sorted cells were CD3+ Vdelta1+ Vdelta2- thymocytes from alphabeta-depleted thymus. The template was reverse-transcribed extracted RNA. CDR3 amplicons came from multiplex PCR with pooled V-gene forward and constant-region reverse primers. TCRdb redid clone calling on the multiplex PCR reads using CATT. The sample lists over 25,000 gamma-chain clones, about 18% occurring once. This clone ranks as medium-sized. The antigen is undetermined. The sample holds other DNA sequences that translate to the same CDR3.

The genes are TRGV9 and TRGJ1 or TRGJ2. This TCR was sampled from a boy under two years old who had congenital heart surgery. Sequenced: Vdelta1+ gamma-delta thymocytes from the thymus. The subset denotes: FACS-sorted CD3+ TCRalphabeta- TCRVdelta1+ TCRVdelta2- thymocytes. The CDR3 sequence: CALWEVPRKLF. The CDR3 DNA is TGTGCCTTGTGGGAGGTGCCGAGGAAACTCTTT.